This T cell receptor (beta chain) appears in the sequencing data of a study of T cells in Graves' hyperthyroidism and ophthalmopathy. Study results and limitations: The model forecast ophthalmopathy, anticipating it by a median about six months before onset.

Ophthalmopathy in the patients scored at least 3 on Clinical Activity Score and at least 4 on NOSPECS grade, lasting under 3 months. Used for diagnoses were clinical symptoms, serum thyroxine and TRAb, thyroid ultrasound and orbital computed tomography. PBMCs were derived from roughly 10 ml fresh peripheral blood. Notes on this clonotype: The antigen is not known. This may come from a read error, since a much larger clone is one base off.

RNA transcripts provided the source from which TCR beta CDR3 regions were amplified. The HTBI set primed first-round TCR CDR3 RT-PCR. MiXCR was run by TCRdb on the multiplex PCR reads, yielding one entry per CDR3 protein. The data show hundreds of thousands of distinct CDR3 sequences, 13% to 15% seen once. The CDR3 has 14 residues. Germline assignment: CDR1 MDHEN and CDR2 SYDVKM. This receptor was identified in a woman between 55 and 75 years old with Graves' ophthalmopathy. Sequenced input: blood. This chain joins TRBV28 and TRBJ2-3, with 8 bases lining up with TRBD1. The CDR3 sequence: CASKAGGLADAQYF. The CDR3 coding sequence is TGTGCCAGCAAGGCAGGGGGCTTGGCAGATGCGCAGTATTTT.